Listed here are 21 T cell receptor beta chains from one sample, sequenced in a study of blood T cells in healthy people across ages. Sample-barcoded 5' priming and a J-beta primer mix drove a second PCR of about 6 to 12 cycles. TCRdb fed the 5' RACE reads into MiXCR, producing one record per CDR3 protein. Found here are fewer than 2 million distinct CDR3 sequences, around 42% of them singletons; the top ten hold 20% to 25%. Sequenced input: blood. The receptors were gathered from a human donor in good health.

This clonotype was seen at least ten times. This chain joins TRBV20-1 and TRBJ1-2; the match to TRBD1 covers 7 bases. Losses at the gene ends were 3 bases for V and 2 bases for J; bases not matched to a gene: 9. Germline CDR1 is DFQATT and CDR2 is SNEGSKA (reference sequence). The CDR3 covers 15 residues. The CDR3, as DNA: TGCAGTGCTAGTGGACAGGATCAACAAAACTATGGCTACACCTTC. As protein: CSASGQDQQNYGYTF.

DNA for the CDR3: TGTGCCAGCAGTTGGAAGAGCAATCAGCCCCAGCATTTT. Translation gives CASSWKSNQPQHF. The V call is TRBV27, the J call TRBJ1-5; D not certain. V lost 4 bases to trimming and J lost 1 base, with 5 bases between them. Per germline, CDR1 MNHEY and CDR2 SMNVEV (reference sequence). This CDR3 has 13 amino acids.

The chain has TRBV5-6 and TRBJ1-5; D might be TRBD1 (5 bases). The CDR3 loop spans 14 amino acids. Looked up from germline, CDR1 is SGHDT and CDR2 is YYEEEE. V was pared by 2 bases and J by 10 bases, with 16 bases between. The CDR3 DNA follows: TGTGCCAGCAGCTTTCGGGGGATGGACGAACCCCAGCATTTT. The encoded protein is CASSFRGMDEPQHF.

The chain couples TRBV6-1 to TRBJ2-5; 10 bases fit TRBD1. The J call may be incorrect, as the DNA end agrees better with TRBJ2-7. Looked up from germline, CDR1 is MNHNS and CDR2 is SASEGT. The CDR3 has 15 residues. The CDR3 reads CASSPGQGTGDEQYF. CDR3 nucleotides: TGTGCCAGCAGTCCGGGACAGGGGACCGGTGACGAGCAGTACTTC.

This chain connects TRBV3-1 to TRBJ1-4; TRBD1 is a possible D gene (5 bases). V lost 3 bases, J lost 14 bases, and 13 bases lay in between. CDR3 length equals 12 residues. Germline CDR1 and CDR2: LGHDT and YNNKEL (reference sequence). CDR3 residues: CASSHGDRKLFF. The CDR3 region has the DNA TGTGCCAGCAGCCACGGGGACCGTAAGCTGTTTTTT.

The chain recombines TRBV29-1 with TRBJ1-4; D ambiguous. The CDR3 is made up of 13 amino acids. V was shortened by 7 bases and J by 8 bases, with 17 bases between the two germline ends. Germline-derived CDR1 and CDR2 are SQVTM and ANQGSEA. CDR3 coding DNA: TGCAGCGCAGTGACTCCTGGAGTCGAAAAACTGTTTTTT. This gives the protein CSAVTPGVEKLFF.

CDR3 sequence (DNA): TGTGCCAGCAGCTCTCCCGGGACATTCTCCTACGAGCAGTACTTC. It yields the protein CASSSPGTFSYEQYF. The rearrangement links TRBV13 to TRBJ2-7; D possibly corresponds to TRBD1 (6 bases). V was trimmed by 4 bases and J by 0 bases, leaving 13 bases between them. The germline V gene encodes CDR1 PRHDT and CDR2 FYEKMQ (reference sequence). CDR3 length equals 15 residues.

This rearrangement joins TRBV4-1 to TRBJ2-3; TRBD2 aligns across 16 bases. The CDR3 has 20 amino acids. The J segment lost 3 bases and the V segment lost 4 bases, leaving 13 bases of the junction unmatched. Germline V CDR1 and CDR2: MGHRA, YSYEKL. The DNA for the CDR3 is TGCGCCAGCAGCCTAGTAACCGGGACTAGCGGGGGGGCCTCTACAGATACGCAGTATTTT. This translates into CASSLVTGTSGGASTDTQYF.

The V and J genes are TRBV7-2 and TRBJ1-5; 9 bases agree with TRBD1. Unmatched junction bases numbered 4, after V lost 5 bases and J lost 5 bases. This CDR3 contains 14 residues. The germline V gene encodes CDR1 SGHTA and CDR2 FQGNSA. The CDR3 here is CASSTRTGDQPQHF. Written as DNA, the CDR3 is TGTGCCAGCAGCACCCGGACAGGGGATCAGCCCCAGCATTTT.

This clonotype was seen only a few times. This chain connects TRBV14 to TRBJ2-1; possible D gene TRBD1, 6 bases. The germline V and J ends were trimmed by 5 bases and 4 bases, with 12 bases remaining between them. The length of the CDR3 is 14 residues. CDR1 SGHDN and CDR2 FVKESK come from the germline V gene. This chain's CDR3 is CASSYRTAYNEQFF. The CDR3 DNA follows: TGTGCCAGCAGCTACCGGACAGCTTACAATGAGCAGTTCTTC.

CDR3 sequence (DNA): TGCAGTGCTACCAGGGACACCAACTTTTCTCCCCAGTACTTC. Translation gives CSATRDTNFSPQYF. The chain employs TRBV20-1 and TRBJ2-5; D might be TRBD1 (6 bases). Germline V lookup: CDR1 DFQATT, CDR2 SNEGSKA (reference sequence). The CDR3 is 14 amino acids. Trimming left V 4 bases short and J 9 bases short, with 21 bases between.

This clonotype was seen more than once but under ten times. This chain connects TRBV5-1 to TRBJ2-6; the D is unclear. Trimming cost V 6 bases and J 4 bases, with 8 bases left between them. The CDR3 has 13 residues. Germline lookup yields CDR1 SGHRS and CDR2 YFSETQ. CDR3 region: CASTFGGANVLTF. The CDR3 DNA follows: TGCGCCAGCACCTTCGGCGGGGCCAACGTCCTGACTTTC. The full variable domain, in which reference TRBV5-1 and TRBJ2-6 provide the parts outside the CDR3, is KAGVTQTPRYLIKTRGQQVTLSCSPISGHRSVSWYQQTPGQGLQFLFEYFSETQRNKGNFPGRFSGRQFSNSRSEMNVSTLELGDSALYLCASTFGGANVLTFGAGSRLTVL.

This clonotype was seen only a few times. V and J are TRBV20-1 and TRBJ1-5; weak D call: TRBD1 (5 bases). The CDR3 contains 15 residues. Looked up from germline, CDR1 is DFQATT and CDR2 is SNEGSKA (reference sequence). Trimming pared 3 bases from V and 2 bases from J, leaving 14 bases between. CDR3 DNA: TGCAGTGCTAGCTTGCGAGGGGTGGGCAATCAGCCCCAGCATTTT. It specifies CSASLRGVGNQPQHF.

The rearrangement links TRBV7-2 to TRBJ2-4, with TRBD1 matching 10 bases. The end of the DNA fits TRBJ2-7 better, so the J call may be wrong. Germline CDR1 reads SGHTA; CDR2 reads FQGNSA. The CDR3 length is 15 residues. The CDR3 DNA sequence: TGTGCCAGCAGCTTACTTGGACAGGGGGGAAACGAGCAGTACTTC. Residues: CASSLLGQGGNEQYF.

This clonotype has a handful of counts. The CDR3 loop is CASSFAGTDFFGYTF. In DNA form, the CDR3 reads TGTGCCAGCAGCTTTGCGGGGACAGACTTTTTTGGCTACACCTTC. V usage is TRBV7-2 and J usage is TRBJ1-2; the match to TRBD1 covers 7 bases. Trimming removed 3 bases from V and 7 bases from J; junction bases left unmatched: 11. Per germline, CDR1 SGHTA and CDR2 FQGNSA. The CDR3 consists of 15 residues.

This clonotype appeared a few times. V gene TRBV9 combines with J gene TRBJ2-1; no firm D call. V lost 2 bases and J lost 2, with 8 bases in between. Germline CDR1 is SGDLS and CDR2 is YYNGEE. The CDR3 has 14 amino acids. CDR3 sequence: CASSVDETYNEQFF. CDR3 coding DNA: TGTGCCAGCAGCGTGGACGAAACCTACAATGAGCAGTTCTTC.

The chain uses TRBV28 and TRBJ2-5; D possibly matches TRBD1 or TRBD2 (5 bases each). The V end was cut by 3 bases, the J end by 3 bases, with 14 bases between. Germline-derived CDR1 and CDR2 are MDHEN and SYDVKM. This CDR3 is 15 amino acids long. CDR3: CASSFQGRGEETQYF. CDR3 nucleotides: TGTGCCAGCAGTTTCCAGGGTAGGGGAGAAGAGACCCAGTACTTC.

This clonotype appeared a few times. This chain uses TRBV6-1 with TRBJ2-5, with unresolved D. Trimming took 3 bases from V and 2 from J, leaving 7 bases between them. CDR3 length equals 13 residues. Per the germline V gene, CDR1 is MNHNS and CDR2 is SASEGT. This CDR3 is CASSEVWQETQYF. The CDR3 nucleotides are TGTGCCAGCAGTGAGGTCTGGCAAGAGACCCAGTACTTC.

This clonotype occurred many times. CDR3 sequence: CSARGGYQETQYF. The CDR3 DNA reads as TGCAGTGCACGGGGGGGGTACCAAGAGACCCAGTACTTC. The chain employs TRBV20-1 and TRBJ2-5, with 8 bases fitting TRBD2. The CDR3 has 13 residues. CDR1 is DFQATT and CDR2 is SNEGSKA in the germline V gene (reference sequence). The J segment lost 0 bases and the V segment lost 6 bases, leaving 3 bases of the junction unmatched.

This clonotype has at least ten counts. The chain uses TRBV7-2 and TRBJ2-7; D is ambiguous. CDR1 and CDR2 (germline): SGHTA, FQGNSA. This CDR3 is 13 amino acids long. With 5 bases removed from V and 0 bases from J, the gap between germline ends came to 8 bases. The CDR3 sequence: CASSSRFSYEQYF. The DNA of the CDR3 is TGTGCCAGCAGCAGTAGGTTCTCCTACGAGCAGTACTTC.

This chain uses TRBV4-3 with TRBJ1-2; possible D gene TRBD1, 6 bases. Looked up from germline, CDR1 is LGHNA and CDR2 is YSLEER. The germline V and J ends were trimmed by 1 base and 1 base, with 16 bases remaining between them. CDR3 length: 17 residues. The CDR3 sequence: CASSQGLRGGFNYGYTF. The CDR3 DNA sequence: TGCGCCAGCAGCCAAGGGCTGAGGGGGGGCTTTAACTATGGCTACACCTTC.